A selection of T cell receptor beta chains follows, all from one sample in a study of T cell repertoires in cytomegalovirus infection. TCRdb re-derived calls from the reads in MiXCR, one entry per CDR3 protein. The sample gives some 700,000 distinct CDR3 sequences, approximately 33% of which show up once; 15% to 20% is in the top ten. No antigen has been assigned to these receptors. The input for sequencing was cultured PBMCs, taken from culture after CMV antigen stimulation. The receptors come from a human donor in good health (CMV status not recorded). Some clones in this sample may be carry-over from other donors' samples. The CDR3 runs from the conserved cysteine through the conserved F or W. Fields, in order: J gene, V gene, D gene, clone size, CDR3 protein, CDR3 DNA. A D gene is named only where the DNA matches it firmly. A clone size is listed for some rows: how often the clone was seen (once, few, many), or a class if it is expanded.

j_gene: TRBJ2-7
v_gene: TRBV7-9
d_gene: NA
abundance: few
CDR3aa: CASSFGQGYYEQYF
CDR3nt: TGTGCCAGCAGCTTTGGGCAGGGTTACTACGAGCAGTACTTC

j_gene: TRBJ2-4
v_gene: TRBV6-1
d_gene: NA
abundance: NA
CDR3aa: CASSYGDAKNIQYF
CDR3nt: TGTGCCAGCAGTTACGGGGACGCCAAGAACATTCAGTACTTC

j_gene: TRBJ2-1
v_gene: TRBV7-6
d_gene: NA
abundance: once
CDR3aa: CASSPNPQEQFF
CDR3nt: TGTGCCAGCAGCCCAAACCCTCAGGAGCAGTTCTTC

j_gene: TRBJ2-1
v_gene: TRBV12-3/TRBV12-4
d_gene: NA
abundance: few
CDR3aa: CASSHTNYNEQFF
CDR3nt: TGTGCCAGCAGTCACACAAACTACAATGAGCAGTTCTTC

j_gene: TRBJ1-3
v_gene: TRBV12-3/TRBV12-4
d_gene: NA
abundance: NA
CDR3aa: CASSLRGGGSGNTIYF
CDR3nt: TGTGCCAGCAGTTTACGGGGTGGGGGCTCTGGAAACACCATATATTTT

j_gene: TRBJ1-6
v_gene: TRBV4-1
d_gene: TRBD1
abundance: NA
CDR3aa: CASSQNPTGNAPLHF
CDR3nt: TGCGCCAGCAGCCAAAATCCGACAGGGAATGCACCCCTCCACTTT

j_gene: TRBJ2-7
v_gene: TRBV4-1
d_gene: NA
abundance: NA
CDR3aa: CASSQSWTATYEQYF
CDR3nt: TGCGCCAGCAGCCAATCATGGACGGCGACCTACGAGCAGTACTTC

j_gene: TRBJ1-1
v_gene: TRBV7-9
d_gene: NA
abundance: NA
CDR3aa: CASSLLTRGTEAFF
CDR3nt: TGTGCCAGCAGTCTACTGACGAGGGGCACTGAAGCTTTCTTT

j_gene: TRBJ2-1
v_gene: TRBV5-4
d_gene: TRBD2
abundance: NA
CDR3aa: CASSPKGRGGYNEQFF
CDR3nt: TGTGCCAGCAGCCCGAAGGGGCGGGGGGGCTACAATGAGCAGTTCTTC

j_gene: TRBJ2-3
v_gene: TRBV20-1
d_gene: NA
abundance: NA
CDR3aa: CSAGLGDTQYF
CDR3nt: TGCAGTGCGGGCCTGGGGGATACGCAGTATTTT

j_gene: TRBJ1-5
v_gene: TRBV7-2
d_gene: NA
abundance: few
CDR3aa: CASSLANKSSYSNQPQHF
CDR3nt: TGTGCCAGCAGCCTCGCCAATAAGAGTAGCTATAGCAATCAGCCCCAGCATTTT

j_gene: TRBJ2-1
v_gene: TRBV7-2
d_gene: TRBD1
abundance: NA
CDR3aa: CASSLEAGGTYNEQFF
CDR3nt: TGTGCCAGCAGCTTAGAGGCAGGGGGCACCTACAATGAGCAGTTCTTC

j_gene: TRBJ2-2
v_gene: TRBV7-6
d_gene: NA
abundance: few
CDR3aa: CASSPLGEANTGELFF
CDR3nt: TGTGCCAGCAGCCCGCTAGGGGAGGCAAACACCGGGGAGCTGTTTTTT

j_gene: TRBJ1-6
v_gene: TRBV7-9
d_gene: TRBD1
abundance: NA
CDR3aa: CASSGQGIVSPLHF
CDR3nt: TGTGCCAGCAGCGGACAGGGGATCGTTTCACCCCTCCACTTT

j_gene: TRBJ1-1
v_gene: TRBV6-6
d_gene: NA
abundance: NA
CDR3aa: CASSYVQGPKGAEAFF
CDR3nt: TGTGCCAGCAGTTACGTACAGGGTCCGAAGGGCGCTGAAGCTTTCTTT

j_gene: TRBJ1-1
v_gene: TRBV7-8
d_gene: NA
abundance: NA
CDR3aa: CASSLRPENTEAFF
CDR3nt: TGTGCCAGCAGCTTACGACCCGAGAACACTGAAGCTTTCTTT

j_gene: TRBJ1-6
v_gene: TRBV27
d_gene: NA
abundance: few
CDR3aa: CASSRNRKGDSPLHF
CDR3nt: TGTGCCAGCAGTCGGAACCGGAAGGGAGATTCACCCCTCCACTTT

j_gene: TRBJ1-6
v_gene: TRBV7-2
d_gene: NA
abundance: many
CDR3aa: CASSLAVTNNSPLHF
CDR3nt: TGTGCCAGCAGCTTAGCCGTCACGAATAATTCACCCCTCCACTTT

j_gene: TRBJ2-3
v_gene: TRBV10-2
d_gene: NA
abundance: NA
CDR3aa: CASSEFYRSLSTDTQYF
CDR3nt: TGCGCCAGCAGTGAGTTTTACAGGTCTTTGAGCACAGATACGCAGTATTTT

j_gene: TRBJ1-3
v_gene: TRBV19
d_gene: TRBD1
abundance: many
CDR3aa: CASSSGTAAGNTIYF
CDR3nt: TGTGCCAGTAGTAGTGGGACAGCGGCAGGAAACACCATATATTTT

j_gene: TRBJ1-1
v_gene: TRBV6-6
d_gene: NA
abundance: NA
CDR3aa: CASSYSRDTEAFF
CDR3nt: TGTGCCAGCAGTTACTCGAGGGACACTGAAGCTTTCTTT

j_gene: TRBJ2-1
v_gene: TRBV11-1
d_gene: NA
abundance: NA
CDR3aa: CASSPSARAYNEQFF
CDR3nt: TGTGCCAGCAGCCCTTCCGCGAGGGCCTACAATGAGCAGTTCTTC

j_gene: TRBJ2-2
v_gene: TRBV4-1
d_gene: NA
abundance: few
CDR3aa: CASSHIQGGDTGELFF
CDR3nt: TGTGCCAGCAGCCACATCCAGGGGGGTGACACCGGGGAGCTGTTTTTT

j_gene: TRBJ1-2
v_gene: TRBV6-5
d_gene: TRBD1
abundance: few
CDR3aa: CASSYRQGYGYTF
CDR3nt: TGTGCCAGCAGTTACCGACAGGGCTATGGCTACACCTTC

j_gene: TRBJ2-1
v_gene: TRBV11-2
d_gene: NA
abundance: NA
CDR3aa: CASSSISQGYEQFF
CDR3nt: TGTGCCAGCAGCTCAATCTCCCAGGGGTATGAGCAGTTCTTC

j_gene: TRBJ2-3
v_gene: TRBV5-1
d_gene: TRBD2
abundance: few
CDR3aa: CASSLDSGRYTDTQYF
CDR3nt: TGCGCCAGCAGCTTAGATAGCGGGAGATACACAGATACGCAGTATTTT

j_gene: TRBJ1-4
v_gene: TRBV12-3/TRBV12-4
d_gene: NA
abundance: NA
CDR3aa: CATGRTATNEKLFF
CDR3nt: TGTGCCACTGGGCGGACAGCTACCAATGAAAAACTGTTTTTT

j_gene: TRBJ2-1
v_gene: TRBV7-2
d_gene: NA
abundance: many
CDR3aa: CASSSQGSYNEQFF
CDR3nt: TGTGCCAGCAGCTCCCAGGGGTCCTACAATGAGCAGTTCTTC

j_gene: TRBJ2-3
v_gene: TRBV28
d_gene: NA
abundance: few
CDR3aa: CASSLIPRQDTQYF
CDR3nt: TGTGCCAGCAGTTTAATACCCCGCCAAGATACGCAGTATTTT

j_gene: TRBJ1-5
v_gene: TRBV9
d_gene: NA
abundance: NA
CDR3aa: CASSQSAGSNQPQHF
CDR3nt: TGTGCCAGCAGCCAGTCGGCGGGGAGCAATCAGCCCCAGCATTTT

j_gene: TRBJ1-5
v_gene: TRBV7-6
d_gene: NA
abundance: NA
CDR3aa: CASSLGLNNQPQHF
CDR3nt: TGTGCCAGCAGCTTAGGGCTGAACAATCAGCCCCAGCATTTT

j_gene: TRBJ2-1
v_gene: TRBV11-2
d_gene: TRBD2
abundance: NA
CDR3aa: CASRYLAGSSEQFF
CDR3nt: TGTGCCAGCAGGTACCTAGCGGGATCGAGTGAGCAGTTCTTC

j_gene: TRBJ1-2
v_gene: TRBV20-1
d_gene: TRBD1
abundance: NA
CDR3aa: CSATPDRVRDYGYTF
CDR3nt: TGCAGTGCAACCCCGGACAGGGTTCGCGACTATGGCTACACCTTC

j_gene: TRBJ2-3
v_gene: TRBV7-9
d_gene: NA
abundance: many
CDR3aa: CASSPALSADTQYF
CDR3nt: TGTGCCAGCAGCCCGGCTCTCTCCGCAGATACGCAGTATTTT

j_gene: TRBJ2-1
v_gene: TRBV6-1
d_gene: NA
abundance: NA
CDR3aa: CASSTQYNEQFF
CDR3nt: TGTGCCAGCAGTACACAATACAATGAGCAGTTCTTC

j_gene: TRBJ2-1
v_gene: TRBV6-2/TRBV6-3
d_gene: TRBD2
abundance: NA
CDR3aa: CASSPPWLAGLWNNEQFF
CDR3nt: TGTGCCAGCAGTCCCCCTTGGTTAGCGGGTTTGTGGAACAATGAGCAGTTCTTC

j_gene: TRBJ2-3
v_gene: TRBV7-2
d_gene: TRBD2
abundance: many
CDR3aa: CASSTRLAGTTDTQYF
CDR3nt: TGTGCCAGCAGCACGCGACTAGCGGGGACCACAGATACGCAGTATTTT

j_gene: TRBJ2-1
v_gene: TRBV5-4
d_gene: TRBD2
abundance: few
CDR3aa: CASSISGGYYNEQFF
CDR3nt: TGTGCCAGCAGCATTAGCGGGGGTTACTACAATGAGCAGTTCTTC

j_gene: TRBJ1-6
v_gene: TRBV30
d_gene: TRBD1
abundance: NA
CDR3aa: CAWSADRADNSPLHF
CDR3nt: TGTGCCTGGAGCGCCGACAGGGCGGATAATTCACCCCTCCACTTT

j_gene: TRBJ1-5
v_gene: TRBV28
d_gene: NA
abundance: few
CDR3aa: CASSLVAGVNQPQHF
CDR3nt: TGTGCCAGCAGTTTAGTGGCAGGGGTGAATCAGCCCCAGCATTTT

j_gene: TRBJ2-4
v_gene: TRBV11-2
d_gene: NA
abundance: NA
CDR3aa: CASSFSKNIQYF
CDR3nt: TGTGCCAGCAGCTTCTCCAAAAACATTCAGTACTTC

j_gene: TRBJ2-1
v_gene: TRBV6-2/TRBV6-3
d_gene: TRBD2
abundance: NA
CDR3aa: CASSYSASGRPHEQFF
CDR3nt: TGTGCCAGCAGTTACTCAGCCAGCGGGAGGCCCCATGAGCAGTTCTTC

j_gene: TRBJ2-1
v_gene: TRBV4-1
d_gene: NA
abundance: NA
CDR3aa: CASSQEGSSYNEQFF
CDR3nt: TGTGCCAGCAGCCAAGAGGGGAGCTCCTACAATGAGCAGTTCTTC

j_gene: TRBJ1-1
v_gene: TRBV7-9
d_gene: NA
abundance: NA
CDR3aa: CASSLSLSTRDKPNTEAFF
CDR3nt: TGTGCCAGCAGCTTATCCCTTTCAACCCGAGATAAACCTAACACTGAAGCTTTCTTT

j_gene: TRBJ2-1
v_gene: TRBV7-2
d_gene: TRBD2
abundance: few
CDR3aa: CASSTLAGALNEQFF
CDR3nt: TGTGCCAGCAGCACACTAGCGGGAGCTTTGAATGAGCAGTTCTTC

j_gene: TRBJ2-4
v_gene: TRBV7-9
d_gene: TRBD1
abundance: NA
CDR3aa: CASSSLGGQGKVTKNIQYF
CDR3nt: TGTGCCAGCAGCTCCCTAGGGGGACAGGGAAAAGTAACCAAAAACATTCAGTACTTC

j_gene: TRBJ1-6
v_gene: TRBV20-1
d_gene: NA
abundance: NA
CDR3aa: CSARERGEKPNSPLHF
CDR3nt: TGCAGTGCTAGAGAACGGGGGGAGAAACCGAATTCACCCCTCCACTTT

j_gene: TRBJ2-3
v_gene: TRBV5-4
d_gene: TRBD2
abundance: few
CDR3aa: CASSSRLAGGGTDTQYF
CDR3nt: TGTGCCAGCAGCTCGAGACTAGCGGGAGGTGGCACAGATACGCAGTATTTT

j_gene: TRBJ2-6
v_gene: TRBV7-2
d_gene: NA
abundance: many
CDR3aa: CASSLRRPGANVLTF
CDR3nt: TGTGCCAGCAGCTTACGGCGGCCAGGGGCCAACGTCCTGACTTTC

j_gene: TRBJ2-3
v_gene: TRBV4-3
d_gene: NA
abundance: NA
CDR3aa: CASSPEGGLSDTQYF
CDR3nt: TGCGCCAGCAGCCCGGAGGGGGGGCTCTCGGATACGCAGTATTTT

j_gene: TRBJ1-6
v_gene: TRBV6-1
d_gene: TRBD1
abundance: NA
CDR3aa: CASSEGPGTANNSPLHF
CDR3nt: TGTGCCAGCAGTGAAGGGCCCGGGACAGCTAATAATTCACCCCTCCACTTT

j_gene: TRBJ2-1
v_gene: TRBV5-1
d_gene: NA
abundance: NA
CDR3aa: CASSLEWGEQFF
CDR3nt: TGCGCCAGCAGCTTGGAATGGGGGGAGCAGTTCTTC

j_gene: TRBJ2-3
v_gene: TRBV18
d_gene: NA
abundance: NA
CDR3aa: CASSVRAALNTDTQYF
CDR3nt: TGTGCCAGCTCCGTTCGCGCGGCTCTGAACACAGATACGCAGTATTTT

j_gene: TRBJ2-6
v_gene: TRBV24-1
d_gene: NA
abundance: once
CDR3aa: CATTRGGPTGGANVLTF
CDR3nt: TGTGCCACCACCCGGGGCGGCCCAACCGGTGGGGCCAACGTCCTGACTTTC